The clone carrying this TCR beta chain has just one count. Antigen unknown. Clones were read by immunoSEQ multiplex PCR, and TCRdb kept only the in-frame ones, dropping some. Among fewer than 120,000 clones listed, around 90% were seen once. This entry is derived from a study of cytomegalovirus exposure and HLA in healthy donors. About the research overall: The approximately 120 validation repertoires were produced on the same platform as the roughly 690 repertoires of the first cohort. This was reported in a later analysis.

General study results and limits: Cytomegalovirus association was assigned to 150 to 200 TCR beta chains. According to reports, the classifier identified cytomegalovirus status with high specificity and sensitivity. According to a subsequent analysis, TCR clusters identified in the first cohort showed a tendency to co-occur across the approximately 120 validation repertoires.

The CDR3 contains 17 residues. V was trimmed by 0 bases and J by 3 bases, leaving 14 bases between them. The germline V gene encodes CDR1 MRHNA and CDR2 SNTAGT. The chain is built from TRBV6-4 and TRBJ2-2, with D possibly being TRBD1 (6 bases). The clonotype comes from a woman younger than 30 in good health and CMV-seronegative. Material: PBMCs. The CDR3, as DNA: TGTGCCAGCAGTGACTCTGGACAGCTGGGCGACACCGGGGAGCTGTTTTTT. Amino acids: CASSDSGQLGDTGELFF.